This T cell receptor beta chain was captured in a study of radiotherapy plus CTLA-4 blockade in lung cancer. After removal of 4 bases from V and 9 bases from J, the junction contained 6 bases not matched to a gene. The CDR3 length is 15 residues. Germline V CDR1 and CDR2: LNHDA, SQIVND (reference sequence). Repertoires were generated with immunoSEQ multiplex PCR, while TCRdb's copy carries only in-frame clones and drops some. The sample comprises 43,000 or so clones, about 63% of which are singletons, and approximately 18% rests with the top ten. This chain joins TRBV19 and TRBJ1-6, with 10 bases identical to TRBD1. The TCR originated in a human donor with non-small cell lung cancer who had a partial response to radiotherapy plus ipilimumab. The material was peripheral blood, obtained from a patient treated with radiotherapy plus ipilimumab. The CDR3 sequence is CASSRATGGGSPLHF. CDR3 nucleotides: TGTGCCAGTAGTAGAGCGACAGGGGGCGGTTCACCCCTCCACTTT. The full variable domain, rest sourced from reference TRBV19 and TRBJ1-6, is DGGITQSPKYLFRKEGQNVTLSCEQNLNHDAMYWYRQDPGQGLRLIYYSQIVNDFQKGDIAEGYSVSREKKESFPLTVTSAQKNPTAFYLCASSRATGGGSPLHFGNGTRLTVT.